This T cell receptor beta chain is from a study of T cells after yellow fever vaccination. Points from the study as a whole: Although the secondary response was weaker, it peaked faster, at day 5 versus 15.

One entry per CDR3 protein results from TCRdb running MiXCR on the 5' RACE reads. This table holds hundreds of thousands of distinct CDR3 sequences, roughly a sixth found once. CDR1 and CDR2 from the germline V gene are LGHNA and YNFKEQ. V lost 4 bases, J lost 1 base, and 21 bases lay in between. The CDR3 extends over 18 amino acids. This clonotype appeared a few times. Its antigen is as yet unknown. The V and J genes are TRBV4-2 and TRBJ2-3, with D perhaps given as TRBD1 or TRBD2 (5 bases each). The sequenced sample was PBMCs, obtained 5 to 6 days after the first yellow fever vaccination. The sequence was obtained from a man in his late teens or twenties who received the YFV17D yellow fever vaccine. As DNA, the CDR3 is TGTGCCAGCAGCCTGTTTCCTCCCGGGACCGCAGGCACAGATACGCAGTATTTT. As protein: CASSLFPPGTAGTDTQYF.